The 15 T cell receptor beta chains presented below share a single source sample, sequenced in a study of vaccination and CD4 T cells after COVID-19. TCRdb itself ran the PCR reads through MiXCR, one entry per CDR3 protein. The sample carries more than 20,000 distinct CDR3 sequences, roughly 51% recorded once. The sequencing used CD4+ T cells from blood, collected before SARS-CoV-2 vaccination. The receptors shown here come from a human donor who had recovered from COVID-19.

The J gene is TRBJ2-7, the V gene TRBV6-1; TRBD1 agrees at 8 bases. With 6 bases clipped from V and 0 bases from J, the junction kept 4 bases outside the gene matches. The CDR3 runs 14 residues. Germline values: CDR1 MNHNS, CDR2 SASEGT. The CDR3 region is CASSPTGASYEQYF. CDR3 bases: TGTGCCAGCAGCCCGACAGGGGCCTCCTACGAGCAGTACTTC.

V is TRBV4-3 and J is TRBJ2-4; possibly TRBD1 for D (6 bases). V dropped 3 bases and J dropped 6 bases, with 9 bases sitting between them. Germline V gives CDR1 LGHNA, CDR2 YSLEER. The CDR3 is made up of 13 amino acids. The CDR3 DNA reads TGCGCCAGCAGCCAGGCGGACAGAAACATTCAGTACTTC. It is translated as CASSQADRNIQYF.

The V call is TRBV20-1, the J call TRBJ1-2, with D tentatively TRBD1 (6 bases). CDR1 is DFQATT and CDR2 is SNEGSKA in the germline V gene (reference sequence). Between the trimmed V and J ends, which lost 4 bases and 4 bases, there was a span of 10 bases. This CDR3 comprises 12 residues. The CDR3 reads CSAIQGTYGYTF. CDR3 bases: TGCAGTGCTATCCAGGGGACCTATGGCTACACCTTC.

The J gene is TRBJ2-1, the V gene TRBV19, with D uncertain. Trimming pared 8 bases from V and 2 bases from J, leaving 13 bases between. This CDR3 is built from 14 residues. Germline V gene lookup returns CDR1 LNHDA and CDR2 SQIVND (reference sequence). The CDR3 loop is CASSGFGTYNEQFF. CDR3 bases: TGTGCCAGTTCCGGTTTTGGAACCTACAATGAGCAGTTCTTC.

This clonotype was seen once. V and J are TRBV4-1 and TRBJ2-1, with 10 bases that match TRBD2. V lost 1 base to trimming and J lost 10 bases; unmatched junction nucleotides: 16. Germline loops: CDR1 MGHRA, CDR2 YSYEKL. This CDR3 is 18 amino acids long. The CDR3 nucleotides are TGCGCCAGCAGCCAAGCAGCCCGGGCTAGCGGGAGAGTAGGGGAGCAGTTCTTC. This encodes CASSQAARASGRVGEQFF.

The CDR3 DNA reads as TGTGCCAGCAGCACGCGACAGGGCTTGGGGGAGACCCAGTACTTC. Protein: CASSTRQGLGETQYF. V gene TRBV7-9 combines with J gene TRBJ2-5, with 7 positions matching TRBD1. The V segment lost 5 bases and the J segment 5 bases; nucleotides outside the gene matches: 11. Germline values: CDR1 SEHNR, CDR2 FQNEAQ (reference sequence). CDR3 length equals 15 residues.

The chain joins TRBV11-3 to TRBJ2-4, with 7 bases identical to TRBD1. V lost 1 base and J lost 7; bases outside the gene matches: 4. Germline V gene sequence: CDR1 SGHNT, CDR2 YENEEA. The CDR3 extends over 14 amino acids. Here the CDR3 reads CASSLGRGGNIQYF. CDR3 nucleotides: TGTGCCAGCAGCTTAGGAAGAGGGGGCAACATTCAGTACTTC.

J is TRBJ2-7 and V is TRBV28; D is possibly TRBD1 (6 bases). Trimming shortened V by 1 base and J by 2 bases, and 9 bases separated the two germline ends. Germline V gene data show CDR1 as MDHEN and CDR2 as SYDVKM. CDR3 length: 14 amino acids. The CDR3 protein is CASSLSGTTYEQYF. The DNA of the CDR3 is TGTGCCAGCAGTTTATCCGGGACAACCTACGAGCAGTACTTC.

The chain combines TRBV6-5 with TRBJ2-3; TRBD1 or TRBD2 may be the D gene (5 bases each). Trimming took off 3 bases at V and 3 bases at J, with 13 bases between the two ends. CDR3 length equals 15 residues. Looked up from germline, CDR1 is MNHEY and CDR2 is SVGAGI. In DNA, the CDR3 is TGTGCCAGCAGTTATCGGGACCCTTGGACAGATACGCAGTATTTT. It codes for CASSYRDPWTDTQYF.

The V and J genes are TRBV6-1 and TRBJ1-3, with D tentatively TRBD1 (5 bases). With 2 bases removed from V and 4 bases from J, the gap between germline ends came to 9 bases. CDR3 length: 14 amino acids. Germline values: CDR1 MNHNS, CDR2 SASEGT. CDR3 DNA: TGTGCCAGCAGTGAACCGGGGCTCGGAAACACCATATATTTT. Encoded protein: CASSEPGLGNTIYF.

The chain's CDR3 is CASSYNEGGDTQYF. The CDR3 region has the DNA TGTGCCAGCAGTTACAATGAGGGTGGAGATACGCAGTATTTT. The rearrangement joins TRBV6-5 to TRBJ2-3, with D possibly matching TRBD2 (5 bases). This CDR3 region has 14 residues. V was clipped by 2 bases and J by 5 bases, with 11 bases between them. Looked up from germline, CDR1 is MNHEY and CDR2 is SVGAGI.

The table lists this clonotype with a few counts. J is TRBJ1-6 and V is TRBV21-1. TRBV21-1 counts as a pseudogene. The CDR3 loop spans 15 amino acids. CDR3 nucleotides: TGTGCCAGCAGCAAACTCTCTCACCATAATTCACCCCTCCACTTT. Amino acid sequence: CASSKLSHHNSPLHF.

This clonotype appeared once. This chain links TRBV5-1 with TRBJ2-5; D tentatively fits TRBD1 or TRBD2 (5 bases each). The CDR3 is 15 amino acids. Germline values: CDR1 SGHRS, CDR2 YFSETQ. Trimming took off 4 bases at V and 3 bases at J, with 16 bases between the two ends. The CDR3 loop reads CASSARGQWEETQYF. CDR3 nucleotides: TGCGCCAGCAGCGCCCGGGGCCAATGGGAAGAGACCCAGTACTTC.

V and J are TRBV5-1 and TRBJ2-5, with unresolved D. Germline V lookup: CDR1 SGHRS, CDR2 YFSETQ. Trimming removed 0 bases from V and 2 bases from J, with 2 bases in between. CDR3 length: 12 residues. DNA for the CDR3: TGCGCCAGCAGCTTGGGTCAAGAGACCCAGTACTTC. This gives the protein CASSLGQETQYF.

The V call is TRBV28, the J call TRBJ2-4, with D perhaps TRBD1 (6 bases). The germline CDR1 and CDR2 sequences are MDHEN and SYDVKM. Trimming took 7 bases from V and 9 from J, leaving 31 bases between them. CDR3 length equals 18 residues. The CDR3 protein is CASTPTAWWDTRFGIQYF. The CDR3 DNA follows: TGTGCCAGCACCCCTACCGCTTGGTGGGACACACGTTTTGGCATTCAGTACTTC.